This T cell receptor (beta chain) was found in a study of shared clonotypes between healthy human individuals. Study-wide points: Four donors shared about 5% of their naive CD4 clonotypes.

In the authors' methods: Junction-only sequences without quality scores were provided by ImmunoSEQ, so filtering was different. Repertoires were generated with immunoSEQ multiplex PCR, while TCRdb's copy carries only in-frame clones and drops some. V, J and clone size are those of that table, while D and trimming were read from the DNA. The sample yields roughly 1,500,000 clones, 95% to 99% seen once. This clone was recorded once. What it recognizes is unknown. CDR3 size: 13 residues. CDR1 is SNHLY and CDR2 is FYNNEI in the germline V gene. V was pared by 3 bases and J by 5 bases, with 9 bases between. Partitioning of CD4+ cells yielded a CD45RA+ naive subset and a CD45RA-negative memory subset.

The sequencing input was naive CD4+ T cells sorted from blood. Subset reported: CD45RA+ positively selected. The clonotype originates from a young man in good health. This sequence joins TRBV2 and TRBJ2-3; D is uncertain. The CDR3, as DNA: TGTGCCAGCAGTGAGAAAGGTGGAGATACGCAGTATTTT. This codes for CASSEKGGDTQYF.